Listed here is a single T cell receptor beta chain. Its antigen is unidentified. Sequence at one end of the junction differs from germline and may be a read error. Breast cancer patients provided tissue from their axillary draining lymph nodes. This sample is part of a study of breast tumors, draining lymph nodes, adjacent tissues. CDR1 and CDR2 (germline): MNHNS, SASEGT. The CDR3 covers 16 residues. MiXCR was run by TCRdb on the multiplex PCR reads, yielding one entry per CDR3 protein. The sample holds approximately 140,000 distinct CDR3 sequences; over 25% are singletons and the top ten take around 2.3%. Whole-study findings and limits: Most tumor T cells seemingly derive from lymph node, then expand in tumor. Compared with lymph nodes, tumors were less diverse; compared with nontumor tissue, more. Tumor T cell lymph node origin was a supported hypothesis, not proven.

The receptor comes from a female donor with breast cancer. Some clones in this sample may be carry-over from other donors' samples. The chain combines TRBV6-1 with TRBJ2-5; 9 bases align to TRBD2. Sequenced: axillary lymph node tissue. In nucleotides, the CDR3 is TGTGCCATCAGTCAGCCGGGGCTAGCGGGGAAAGAGACCCAGTACTTC. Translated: CAISQPGLAGKETQYF.